What follows are 12 T cell receptor beta chains derived from one specimen sequenced in a study of early T cells in non-severe SARS-CoV-2 infection. MiXCR, applied by TCRdb to the 5' RACE reads, yields one record per CDR3 protein. This sample has 50,000 or so distinct CDR3 sequences, with roughly 10% found just once. The sample consisted of whole blood. Receptor source: an adult who was a healthcare worker with PCR-confirmed SARS-CoV-2 infection or an uninfected control (not recorded which).

Only a few counts were recorded for this clonotype. The chain recombines TRBV10-3 with TRBJ2-7; D is unresolved. The CDR3 is made up of 11 amino acids. Germline V lookup: CDR1 ENHRY, CDR2 SYGVKD. Between the trimmed V and J ends, which lost 2 bases and 3 bases, there was a span of 2 bases. CDR3: CAISEGYEQYF. CDR3 in DNA: TGTGCCATCAGTGAGGGCTACGAGCAGTACTTC.

This clonotype has ten or more counts. This rearrangement joins TRBV24-1 to TRBJ2-1, with 7 bases fitting TRBD2. Looked up from germline, CDR1 is KGHDR and CDR2 is SFDVKD. J was trimmed by 5 bases and V by 0 bases; bases with no gene match: 6. There are 16 residues in the CDR3. The CDR3 DNA sequence: TGTGCCACCAGTGATTTGTCCGGGACTACAGACAATGAGCAGTTCTTC. It specifies CATSDLSGTTDNEQFF.

The sample holds many counts of this clonotype. The rearrangement uses TRBV4-3 and TRBJ2-6, with 11 bases aligning to TRBD2. The length of the CDR3 is 18 residues. CDR1 is LGHNA, CDR2 YSLEER, per germline. The V and J ends lost 2 bases and 2 bases, in that order; junction bases with no gene match: 5. The CDR3 nucleotides read TGCGCCAGCAGCCAAAATAGCGGGAGGGCCGCTGGGGCCAACGTCCTGACTTTC. Translated: CASSQNSGRAAGANVLTF.

This clonotype was observed many times. J is TRBJ1-5 and V is TRBV12-3 or TRBV12-4, with 12 bases identical to TRBD1. Losses at the gene ends were 5 bases for V and 6 bases for J; bases not matched to a gene: 8. CDR3 size: 16 residues. CDR3 protein: CASSPRDRGPGQPQHF. CDR3 nucleotide sequence: TGTGCCAGCAGTCCTCGGGACAGGGGGCCTGGTCAGCCCCAGCATTTT.

This clonotype has a count of ten or more. This chain links TRBV14 with TRBJ2-7; TRBD1 matches 7 bases. Germline V CDR1 and CDR2: SGHDN, FVKESK. The CDR3 length is 14 residues. With 1 base clipped from V and 2 bases from J, the junction kept 2 bases outside the gene matches. CDR3 bases: TGTGCCAGCAGCCAAGCGGGACAGACCTACGAGCAGTACTTC. Protein sequence: CASSQAGQTYEQYF.

This clonotype was counted a few times. V and J are TRBV9 and TRBJ2-1, with D possibly matching TRBD2 (6 bases). Per the germline V gene, CDR1 is SGDLS and CDR2 is YYNGEE. The CDR3 spans 15 residues. V lost 0 bases, J lost 2 bases, and 9 bases lay in between. CDR3 DNA sequence: TGTGCCAGCAGCGTAGCAACGGGAGCCTACAATGAGCAGTTCTTC. It encodes CASSVATGAYNEQFF.

This rearrangement joins TRBV7-3 to TRBJ2-5; 8 positions match TRBD2. Germline CDR1 and CDR2: SGHTA and FQGTGA. V trimming: 4 bases; J trimming: 2 bases; junction bases outside the gene matches: 6. The CDR3 is 15 residues long. Here the CDR3 DNA reads TGTGCCAGCAGCTACAGCGGGAGAGGGCAAGAGACCCAGTACTTC. Translation gives CASSYSGRGQETQYF. Variable domain in full (rest from reference TRBV7-3 and TRBJ2-5): GAGVSQTPSNKVTEKGKYVELRCDPISGHTALYWYRQSLGQGPEFLIYFQGTGAADDSGLPNDRFFAVRPEGSVSTLKIQRTERGDSAVYLCASSYSGRGQETQYFGPGTRLLVL.

This clonotype showed up many times. V usage is TRBV29-1 and J usage is TRBJ2-2, with 10 bases fitting TRBD2. The germline V gene encodes CDR1 SQVTM and CDR2 ANQGSEA. This CDR3 region has 13 residues. Trimming took 6 bases from V and 4 from J; bases not matched to a gene: 2. The CDR3 loop reads CSVQREGTGELFF. CDR3 in DNA: TGCAGCGTCCAGCGGGAGGGCACCGGGGAGCTGTTTTTT.

This clonotype was observed a few times. The V and J genes are TRBV20-1 and TRBJ2-7; TRBD2 matches 11 bases. Trimming cost V 5 bases and J 2 bases; bases outside gene matches: 8. The CDR3 extends over 15 amino acids. Germline values: CDR1 DFQATT, CDR2 SNEGSKA (reference sequence). CDR3 amino acids: CSAQPGLAATYEQYF. The CDR3 coding sequence is TGCAGTGCTCAACCGGGACTAGCGGCGACCTACGAGCAGTACTTC.

The V gene is TRBV6-4, the J gene TRBJ2-2; a weak D match, TRBD1 (6 bases). CDR3 size: 13 residues. Germline CDR1 reads MRHNA; CDR2 reads SNTAGT. V shed 3 bases and J shed 5 bases, with 7 bases lying between them. The CDR3 loop reads CASSEGTTGELFF. The DNA for the CDR3 is TGTGCCAGCAGTGAGGGGACAACCGGGGAGCTGTTTTTT.

The sample holds a few counts of this clonotype. This chain links TRBV6-5 with TRBJ2-2; TRBD2 aligns across 11 bases. CDR1 is MNHEY, CDR2 SVGAGI, per germline. V lost 6 bases to trimming and J lost 9 bases; unmatched junction nucleotides: 12. The CDR3 is 16 residues long. The CDR3 region is CASSPALAGGPWELFF. CDR3 DNA: TGTGCCAGCAGCCCGGCTTTAGCGGGAGGGCCCTGGGAGCTGTTTTTT.

This chain uses TRBV29-1 with TRBJ1-2; D unclear. CDR1 and CDR2 from the germline V gene are SQVTM and ANQGSEA. V shed 3 bases and J shed 8 bases, with 7 bases lying between them. The CDR3 contains 10 residues. CDR3 in DNA: TGCAGCGTTGAGAGCGAGGGCTACACCTTC. This codes for CSVESEGYTF.